This TCR beta chain was identified during a study of glioma-infiltrating T cells. V was trimmed by 5 bases and J by 4 bases, leaving 12 bases between them. Germline V CDR1 and CDR2: MNHNS, SASEGT. The CDR3 has 14 residues. Amplification of TCR alpha and beta CDR3 regions from RNA used iRepertoire nested multiplex PCR. TCRdb processed the multiplex PCR reads anew with MiXCR; each CDR3 protein has one entry. The sample shows more than 300,000 distinct CDR3 sequences, roughly two fifths of them seen only once. This clonotype has a count of ten or more. The clonotype was recovered from a human donor with low-grade glioma or glioblastoma, undergoing nonglioma brain surgery, or in good health (not recorded which). Sequenced material: glioma tissue, nonneoplastic brain tissue, or PBMCs (not recorded which). The chain recombines TRBV6-1 with TRBJ1-5; D remains unclear. The CDR3 loop reads CASSLSAGNQPQHF. The CDR3 nucleotides are TGTGCCAGCAGTTTATCGGCGGGGAATCAGCCCCAGCATTTT.